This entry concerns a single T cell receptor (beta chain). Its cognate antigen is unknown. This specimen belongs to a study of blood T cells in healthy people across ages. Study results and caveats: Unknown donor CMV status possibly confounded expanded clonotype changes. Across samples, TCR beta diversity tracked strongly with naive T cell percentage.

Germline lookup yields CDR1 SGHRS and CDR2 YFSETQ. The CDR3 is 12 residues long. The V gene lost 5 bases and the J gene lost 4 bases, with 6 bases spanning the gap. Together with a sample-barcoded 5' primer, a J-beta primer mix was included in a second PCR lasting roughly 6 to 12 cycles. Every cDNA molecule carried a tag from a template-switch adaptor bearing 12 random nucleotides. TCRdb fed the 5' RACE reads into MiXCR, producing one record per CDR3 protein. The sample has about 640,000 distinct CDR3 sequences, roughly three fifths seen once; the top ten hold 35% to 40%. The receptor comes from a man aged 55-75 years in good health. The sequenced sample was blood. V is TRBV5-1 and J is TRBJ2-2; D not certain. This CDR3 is CASRVSTGELFF. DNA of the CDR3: TGCGCCAGCAGAGTTTCCACCGGGGAGCTGTTTTTT.